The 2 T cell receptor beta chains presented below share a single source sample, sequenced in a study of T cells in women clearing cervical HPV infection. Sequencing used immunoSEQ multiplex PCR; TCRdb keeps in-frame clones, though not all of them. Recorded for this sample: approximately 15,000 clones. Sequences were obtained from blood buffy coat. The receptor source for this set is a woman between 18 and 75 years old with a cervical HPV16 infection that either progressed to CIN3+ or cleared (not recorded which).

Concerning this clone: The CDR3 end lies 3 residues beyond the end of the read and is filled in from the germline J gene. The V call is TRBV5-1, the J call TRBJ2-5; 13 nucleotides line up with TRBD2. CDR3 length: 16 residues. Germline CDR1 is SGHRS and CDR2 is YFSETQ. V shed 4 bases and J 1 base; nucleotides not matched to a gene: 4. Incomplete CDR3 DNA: TGCGCCAGCAGCGGGACTAGCGGGACAATCCAAGAGACC. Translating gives CASSGTSGTIQET. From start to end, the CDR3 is CASSGTSGTIQETQYF. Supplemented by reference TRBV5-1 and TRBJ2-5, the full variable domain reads KAGVTQTPRYLIKTRGQQVTLSCSPISGHRSVSWYQQTPGQGLQFLFEYFSETQRNKGNFPGRFSGRQFSNSRSEMNVSTLELGDSALYLCASSGTSGTIQETQYFGPGTRLLVL.

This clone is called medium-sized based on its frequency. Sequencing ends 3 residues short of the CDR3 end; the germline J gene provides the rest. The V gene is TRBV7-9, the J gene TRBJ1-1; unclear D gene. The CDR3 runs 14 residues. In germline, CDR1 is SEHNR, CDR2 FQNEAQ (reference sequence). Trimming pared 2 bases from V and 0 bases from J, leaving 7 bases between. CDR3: CASSLPNMNTEAFF. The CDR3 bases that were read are TGTGCCAGCAGCTTACCAAACATGAACACTGAA.